These T cell receptor beta chains were read from a single sample in a study of radiotherapy plus CTLA-4 blockade in lung cancer. Produced via immunoSEQ multiplex PCR; TCRdb's table is partial and in-frame only. The sample holds tens of thousands of clones, about four fifths seen once. Sequenced material: peripheral blood, taken from a patient treated with radiotherapy plus ipilimumab. The source of these receptors is a human donor with non-small cell lung cancer who had a partial response to radiotherapy plus ipilimumab. Some clones in this sample may be carry-over from other donors' samples. Both conserved end residues are part of each CDR3. D genes are given only for firm matches. Clone size is given for some rows only: seen once, a few or many times, or a class if the clone is expanded.

D gene: -
J gene: TRBJ2-6
clone size: -
V gene: TRBV6-5
CDR3 protein: CASSPGHVSNVLTF
CDR3 DNA: TGTGCCAGCAGTCCGGGACACGTGTCCAACGTCCTGACTTTC

D gene: -
J gene: TRBJ1-5
clone size: -
V gene: TRBV28
CDR3 protein: CASSSYSRTAPNQPQHF
CDR3 DNA: TGTGCCAGCAGTTCCTACTCGAGGACAGCCCCCAATCAGCCCCAGCATTTT

D gene: -
J gene: TRBJ2-5
clone size: -
V gene: TRBV7-2
CDR3 protein: CASSFSLQTQYF
CDR3 DNA: TGTGCCAGCAGCTTTTCACTGCAGACCCAGTACTTC

D gene: TRBD1
J gene: TRBJ1-5
clone size: -
V gene: TRBV28
CDR3 protein: CASTGGGRPQHF
CDR3 DNA: TGTGCCAGCACAGGGGGCGGCCGGCCCCAGCATTTT

D gene: -
J gene: TRBJ1-6
clone size: -
V gene: TRBV4-2
CDR3 protein: CASSQDPYRETYNSPLHF
CDR3 DNA: TGTGCCAGCAGCCAAGATCCTTACAGAGAGACGTATAATTCACCCCTCCACTTT

D gene: -
J gene: TRBJ2-7
clone size: -
V gene: TRBV29-1
CDR3 protein: CSPPRGGASGAYEQYF
CDR3 DNA: TGCAGCCCACCGAGGGGGGGCGCGTCTGGGGCCTACGAGCAGTACTTC

D gene: -
J gene: TRBJ2-1
clone size: -
V gene: TRBV4-1
CDR3 protein: CASSQFLRDEQFF
CDR3 DNA: TGCGCCAGCAGCCAATTTTTGAGGGATGAGCAGTTCTTC

D gene: -
J gene: TRBJ1-5
clone size: -
V gene: TRBV6-5
CDR3 protein: CASSRQGQQPQHF
CDR3 DNA: TGTGCCAGCAGTCGCCAGGGGCAACAGCCCCAGCATTTT

D gene: -
J gene: TRBJ1-1
clone size: -
V gene: TRBV6-5
CDR3 protein: CASSRTSEAFF
CDR3 DNA: TGTGCCAGCAGCCGGACTTCTGAAGCTTTCTTT

D gene: TRBD1
J gene: TRBJ2-5
clone size: -
V gene: TRBV9
CDR3 protein: CASSGDRQETQYF
CDR3 DNA: TGTGCCAGCAGCGGGGACAGGCAAGAGACCCAGTACTTC

D gene: -
J gene: TRBJ2-2
clone size: -
V gene: TRBV27
CDR3 protein: CASSFTISGGQNTGELFF
CDR3 DNA: TGTGCCAGCAGTTTCACCATCTCAGGGGGGCAAAACACCGGGGAGCTGTTTTTT

D gene: -
J gene: TRBJ2-5
clone size: -
V gene: TRBV2
CDR3 protein: CASSNIGGLETQYF
CDR3 DNA: TGTGCCAGCAGTAACATCGGGGGGCTAGAGACCCAGTACTTC

D gene: -
J gene: TRBJ1-1
clone size: -
V gene: TRBV19
CDR3 protein: CASSIRGEAFF
CDR3 DNA: TGTGCCAGTAGTATCCGGGGAGAAGCTTTCTTT

D gene: TRBD1
J gene: TRBJ2-3
clone size: -
V gene: TRBV4-3
CDR3 protein: CASSQVNPGQGTDTQYF
CDR3 DNA: TGCGCCAGCAGCCAAGTAAACCCGGGACAGGGGACAGATACGCAGTATTTT

D gene: TRBD1
J gene: TRBJ2-4
clone size: -
V gene: TRBV11-2
CDR3 protein: CASTLTGANIQYF
CDR3 DNA: TGTGCCAGCACCCTGACAGGGGCGAACATTCAGTACTTC

D gene: TRBD1
J gene: TRBJ1-2
clone size: -
V gene: TRBV11-2
CDR3 protein: CASSSGTGAYGYTF
CDR3 DNA: TGTGCCAGTTCCTCCGGGACAGGGGCTTATGGCTACACCTTC

D gene: -
J gene: TRBJ1-3
clone size: -
V gene: TRBV19
CDR3 protein: CASSIGGLGNTIYF
CDR3 DNA: TGTGCCAGTAGTATCGGCGGCCTTGGAAACACCATATATTTT

D gene: -
J gene: TRBJ1-5
clone size: once
V gene: TRBV6-5
CDR3 protein: CASSRIRNQPQHF
CDR3 DNA: TGTGCCAGCAGTCGTATCCGGAATCAGCCCCAGCATTTT

D gene: TRBD2
J gene: TRBJ2-3
clone size: few
V gene: TRBV13
CDR3 protein: CASSQRLAGVSVDTQYF
CDR3 DNA: TGTGCCAGCAGCCAAAGACTAGCGGGGGTTTCGGTAGATACGCAGTATTTT

D gene: TRBD2
J gene: TRBJ2-7
clone size: few
V gene: TRBV7-8
CDR3 protein: CASSTGLAFSYEQYF
CDR3 DNA: TGTGCCAGCAGCACGGGACTAGCTTTTTCCTACGAGCAGTACTTC

D gene: TRBD1
J gene: TRBJ2-3
clone size: -
V gene: TRBV6-5
CDR3 protein: CASNRGRTDTQYF
CDR3 DNA: TGTGCCAGCAATAGGGGGCGAACAGATACGCAGTATTTT

D gene: -
J gene: TRBJ1-5
clone size: -
V gene: TRBV28
CDR3 protein: CASSGSRDAAPQHF
CDR3 DNA: TGTGCCAGTTCTGGCAGTCGTGATGCGGCGCCCCAGCATTTT

D gene: -
J gene: TRBJ1-2
clone size: once
V gene: TRBV13
CDR3 protein: CASSLDRNGYTF
CDR3 DNA: TGTGCCAGCAGCTTAGACAGGAACGGCTACACCTTC

D gene: TRBD2
J gene: TRBJ2-1
clone size: -
V gene: TRBV19
CDR3 protein: CASTKGRGGGDEQFF
CDR3 DNA: TGTGCCAGTACCAAAGGACGGGGGGGTGGGGATGAGCAGTTCTTC

D gene: TRBD2
J gene: TRBJ2-1
clone size: -
V gene: TRBV27
CDR3 protein: CASSLAGVGNEQFF
CDR3 DNA: TGTGCCAGCAGTTTAGCGGGAGTAGGCAATGAGCAGTTCTTC

D gene: -
J gene: TRBJ1-3
clone size: -
V gene: TRBV30
CDR3 protein: CAWSVSRNTIYF
CDR3 DNA: TGTGCCTGGAGTGTCAGTAGAAACACCATATATTTT

D gene: TRBD2
J gene: TRBJ2-3
clone size: -
V gene: TRBV6-5
CDR3 protein: CASSYSLAGLTDTQYF
CDR3 DNA: TGTGCCAGCAGTTATTCACTAGCGGGGCTCACAGATACGCAGTATTTT

D gene: TRBD2
J gene: TRBJ2-5
clone size: -
V gene: TRBV2
CDR3 protein: CASSGGLSGRAGETQYF
CDR3 DNA: TGTGCCAGCAGTGGGGGCCTTAGCGGGAGGGCCGGCGAGACCCAGTACTTC

D gene: -
J gene: TRBJ1-4
clone size: -
V gene: TRBV7-2
CDR3 protein: CASSPSPGTNEKLFF
CDR3 DNA: TGTGCCAGCAGCCCGTCGCCAGGGACTAATGAAAAACTGTTTTTT

D gene: -
J gene: TRBJ2-7
clone size: -
V gene: TRBV5-4
CDR3 protein: CASSLSGAYEQYF
CDR3 DNA: TGTGCCAGCAGCTTATCGGGGGCCTACGAGCAGTACTTC

D gene: -
J gene: TRBJ2-7
clone size: -
V gene: TRBV12-2
CDR3 protein: CASLTGSSYEQYF
CDR3 DNA: TGTGCAAGTCTTACAGGGAGCTCCTACGAGCAGTACTTC

D gene: TRBD1
J gene: TRBJ2-1
clone size: -
V gene: TRBV5-1
CDR3 protein: CASSRTGTGFYNEQFF
CDR3 DNA: TGCGCCAGCAGCAGGACCGGGACAGGGTTCTACAATGAGCAGTTCTTC

D gene: TRBD1
J gene: TRBJ1-1
clone size: few
V gene: TRBV5-4
CDR3 protein: CASSVRDSEAFF
CDR3 DNA: TGTGCCAGCAGCGTCCGGGACAGTGAAGCTTTCTTT

D gene: -
J gene: TRBJ2-1
clone size: -
V gene: TRBV11-3
CDR3 protein: CASAQRLGDSPNEQFF
CDR3 DNA: TGTGCCAGCGCCCAGAGGTTAGGGGACTCCCCCAATGAGCAGTTCTTC

D gene: TRBD2
J gene: TRBJ2-7
clone size: -
V gene: TRBV25-1
CDR3 protein: CASSEVLLAGGSSYEQYF
CDR3 DNA: TGTGCCAGCAGTGAGGTATTACTAGCGGGGGGGAGCTCCTACGAGCAGTACTTC

D gene: -
J gene: TRBJ2-7
clone size: few
V gene: TRBV10-3
CDR3 protein: CAISETSFEQYF
CDR3 DNA: TGTGCCATCAGTGAGACTAGCTTCGAGCAGTACTTC

D gene: -
J gene: TRBJ2-5
clone size: -
V gene: TRBV20-1
CDR3 protein: CSASFRETQYF
CDR3 DNA: TGCAGTGCTAGCTTCAGGGAGACCCAGTACTTC

D gene: TRBD1
J gene: TRBJ1-1
clone size: -
V gene: TRBV28
CDR3 protein: CASRNPTGGGLTEAFF
CDR3 DNA: TGTGCCAGCAGGAACCCGACAGGGGGCGGACTAACTGAAGCTTTCTTT